The clone carrying this T cell receptor beta chain was seen ten or more times. The cDNA was produced through 5'RACE with 10-nucleotide random UMIs. Each CDR3 protein gets one entry after TCRdb re-called the 5' RACE reads with MiXCR. The top ten clones hold about 1.3% of a sample with around 40,000 distinct CDR3 sequences, 10% to 15% of them seen once. This sample was taken from a study of neurological immune-mediated disorders. From germline, CDR1 is SQVTM and CDR2 ANQGSEA. The CDR3 contains 14 residues. V was pared by 7 bases and J by 4 bases, with 19 bases between. The chain uses TRBV29-1 and TRBJ1-2, with D perhaps matching TRBD1 (6 bases). This TCR came from a female donor in good health. Source material: PBMCs. The CDR3 DNA sequence: TGCAGCGCTCAAAAGGGGGACACAGTCTATGGCTACACCTTC. Encoded protein: CSAQKGDTVYGYTF.